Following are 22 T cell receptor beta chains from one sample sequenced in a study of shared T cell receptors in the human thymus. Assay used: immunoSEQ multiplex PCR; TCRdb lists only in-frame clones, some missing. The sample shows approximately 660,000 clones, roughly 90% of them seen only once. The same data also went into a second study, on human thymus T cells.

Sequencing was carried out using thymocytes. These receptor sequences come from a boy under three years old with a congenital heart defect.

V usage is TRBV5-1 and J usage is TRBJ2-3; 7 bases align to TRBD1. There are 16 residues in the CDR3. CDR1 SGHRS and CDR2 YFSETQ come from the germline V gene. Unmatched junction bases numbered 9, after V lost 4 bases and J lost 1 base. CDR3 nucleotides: TGCGCCAGCAGCCAGCGACAGGGCTTCGGCACAGATACGCAGTATTTT. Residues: CASSQRQGFGTDTQYF.

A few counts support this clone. The CDR3 loop is CASSLEGAGLDTEAFF. The CDR3 coding sequence is TGTGCCAGCAGCTTGGAAGGGGCAGGTTTGGACACTGAAGCTTTCTTT. This chain links TRBV5-6 with TRBJ1-1; possible D gene TRBD1, 5 bases. Trimming pared 0 bases from V and 3 bases from J, leaving 15 bases between. The CDR3 sequence is 16 residues long. The V gene's germline CDR1 is SGHDT and CDR2 YYEEEE. Looking up the rest from reference TRBV5-6 and TRBJ1-1 gives the full variable domain: DAGVTQSPTHLIKTRGQQVTLRCSPKSGHDTVSWYQQALGQGPQFIFQYYEEEERQRGNFPDRFSGHQFPNYSSELNVNALLLGDSALYLCASSLEGAGLDTEAFFGQGTRLTVV.

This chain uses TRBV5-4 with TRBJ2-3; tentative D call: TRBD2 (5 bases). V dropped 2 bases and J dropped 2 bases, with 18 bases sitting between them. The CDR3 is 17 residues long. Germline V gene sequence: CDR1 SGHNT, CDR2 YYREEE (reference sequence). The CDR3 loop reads CASSFRGQAAITDTQYF. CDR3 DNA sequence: TGTGCCAGCAGCTTTCGTGGGCAAGCGGCGATCACAGATACGCAGTATTTT.

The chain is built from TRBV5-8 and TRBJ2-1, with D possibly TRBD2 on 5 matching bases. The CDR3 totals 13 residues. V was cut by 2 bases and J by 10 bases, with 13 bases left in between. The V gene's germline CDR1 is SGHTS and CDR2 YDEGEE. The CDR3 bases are TGTGCCAGCAGCTTCGATCGCACGGGAGAGCAGTTCTTC. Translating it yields CASSFDRTGEQFF.

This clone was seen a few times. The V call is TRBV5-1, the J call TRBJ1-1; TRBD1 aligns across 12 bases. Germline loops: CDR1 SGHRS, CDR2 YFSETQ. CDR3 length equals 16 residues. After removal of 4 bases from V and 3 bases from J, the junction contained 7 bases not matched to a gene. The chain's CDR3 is CASSLGTGGPDTEAFF. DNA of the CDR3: TGCGCCAGCAGCCTAGGGACAGGGGGCCCCGACACTGAAGCTTTCTTT.

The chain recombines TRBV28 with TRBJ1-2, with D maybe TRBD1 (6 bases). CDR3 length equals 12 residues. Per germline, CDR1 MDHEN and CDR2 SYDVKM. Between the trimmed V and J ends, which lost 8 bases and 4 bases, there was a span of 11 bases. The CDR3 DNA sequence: TGTGCCAGCGGACGCAGGGGCTATGGCTACACCTTC. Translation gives CASGRRGYGYTF.

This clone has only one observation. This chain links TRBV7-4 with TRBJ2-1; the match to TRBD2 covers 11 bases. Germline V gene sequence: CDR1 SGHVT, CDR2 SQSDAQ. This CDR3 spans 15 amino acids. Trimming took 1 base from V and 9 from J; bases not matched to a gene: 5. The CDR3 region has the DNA TGTGCCAGCAGCTTAGGGGAGCTAGCGGGAGGTGAGCAGTTCTTC. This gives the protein CASSLGELAGGEQFF.

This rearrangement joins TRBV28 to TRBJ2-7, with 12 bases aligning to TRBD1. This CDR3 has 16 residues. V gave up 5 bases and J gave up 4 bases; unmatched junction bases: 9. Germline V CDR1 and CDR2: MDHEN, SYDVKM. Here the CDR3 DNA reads TGTGCCAGCAGTCCTCAGCCGGGACAGGGGGCGTACGAGCAGTACTTC. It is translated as CASSPQPGQGAYEQYF.

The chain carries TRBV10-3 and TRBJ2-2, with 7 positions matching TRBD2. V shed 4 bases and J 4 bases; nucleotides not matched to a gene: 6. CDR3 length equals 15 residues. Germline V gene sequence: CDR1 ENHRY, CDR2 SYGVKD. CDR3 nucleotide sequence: TGTGCCATCAGTGCAAGTTCTAGCGGCACCGGGGAGCTGTTTTTT. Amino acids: CAISASSSGTGELFF.

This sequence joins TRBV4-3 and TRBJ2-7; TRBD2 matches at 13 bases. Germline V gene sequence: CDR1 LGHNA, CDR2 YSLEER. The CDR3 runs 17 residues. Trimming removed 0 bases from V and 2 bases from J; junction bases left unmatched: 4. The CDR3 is CASSQDPTSGRTYEQYF. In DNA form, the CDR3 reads TGCGCCAGCAGCCAAGATCCGACTAGCGGGAGGACCTACGAGCAGTACTTC.

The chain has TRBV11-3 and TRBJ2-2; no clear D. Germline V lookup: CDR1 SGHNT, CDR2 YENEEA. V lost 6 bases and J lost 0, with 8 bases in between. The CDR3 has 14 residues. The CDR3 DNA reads TGTGCCAGCAGGGCTGATGCGAACACCGGGGAGCTGTTTTTT. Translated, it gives CASRADANTGELFF.

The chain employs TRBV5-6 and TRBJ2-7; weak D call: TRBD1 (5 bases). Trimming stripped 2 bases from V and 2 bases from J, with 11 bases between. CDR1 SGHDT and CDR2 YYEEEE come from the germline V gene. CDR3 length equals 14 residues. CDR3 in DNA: TGTGCCAGCAGCTTACGTGGCAGGGCCTACGAGCAGTACTTC. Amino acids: CASSLRGRAYEQYF.

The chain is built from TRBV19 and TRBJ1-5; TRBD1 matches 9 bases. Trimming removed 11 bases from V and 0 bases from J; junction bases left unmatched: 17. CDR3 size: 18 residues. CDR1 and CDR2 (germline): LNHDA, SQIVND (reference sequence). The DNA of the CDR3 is TGTGCCTCGTCGTCGGACAGGGGAAGGGTCTATAGCAATCAGCCCCAGCATTTT. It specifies CASSSDRGRVYSNQPQHF.

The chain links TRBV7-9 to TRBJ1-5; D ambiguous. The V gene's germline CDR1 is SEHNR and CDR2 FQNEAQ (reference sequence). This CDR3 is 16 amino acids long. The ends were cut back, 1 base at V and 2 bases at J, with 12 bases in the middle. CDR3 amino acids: CASSLGCGSCNQPQHF. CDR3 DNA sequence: TGTGCCAGCAGCTTAGGATGCGGCAGTTGCAATCAGCCCCAGCATTTT.

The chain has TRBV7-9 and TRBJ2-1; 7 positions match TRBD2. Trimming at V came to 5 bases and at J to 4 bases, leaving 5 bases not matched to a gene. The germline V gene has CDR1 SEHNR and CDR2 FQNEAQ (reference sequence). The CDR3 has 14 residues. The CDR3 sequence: CASSPLGGYNEQFF. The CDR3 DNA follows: TGTGCCAGCAGCCCATTGGGGGGGTACAATGAGCAGTTCTTC.

CDR3 coding DNA: TGTGCCAGCAGGTCCCCGCACGGGAGGCAGAAGGGCCCGAACACTGAAGCTTTCTTT. This sequence encodes CASRSPHGRQKGPNTEAFF. The chain couples TRBV28 to TRBJ1-1; D remains ambiguous. CDR3 length: 19 amino acids. The germline CDR1 and CDR2 sequences are MDHEN and SYDVKM. Trimming shortened V by 6 bases and J by 1 base, and 27 bases separated the two germline ends.

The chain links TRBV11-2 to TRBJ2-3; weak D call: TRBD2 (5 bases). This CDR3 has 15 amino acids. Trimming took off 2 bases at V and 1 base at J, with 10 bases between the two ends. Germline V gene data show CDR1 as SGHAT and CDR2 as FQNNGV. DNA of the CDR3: TGTGCCAGCAGCTTAAACCAGCGGTGCACAGATACGCAGTATTTT. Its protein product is CASSLNQRCTDTQYF.

The CDR3 DNA reads as TGTGCCAGCAGCGTTCCCACATATCAAGCTTTCTTT. Translated: CASSVPTYQAFF. This chain links TRBV9 with TRBJ1-1; no clear D gene. The CDR3 length is 12 residues. Trimming removed 2 bases at V and 9 bases at J, with 11 bases between. The V gene's germline CDR1 is SGDLS and CDR2 YYNGEE.

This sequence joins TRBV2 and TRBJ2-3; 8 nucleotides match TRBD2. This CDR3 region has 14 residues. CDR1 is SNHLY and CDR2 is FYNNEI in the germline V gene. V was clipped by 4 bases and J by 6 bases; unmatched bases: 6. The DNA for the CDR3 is TGTGCCAGCAGTGGAAGGAGCGGGAGTGATACGCAGTATTTT. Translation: CASSGRSGSDTQYF.

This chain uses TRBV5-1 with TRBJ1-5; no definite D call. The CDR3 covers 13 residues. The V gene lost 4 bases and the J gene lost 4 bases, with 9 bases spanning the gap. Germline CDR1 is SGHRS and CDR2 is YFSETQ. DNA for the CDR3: TGCGCCAGCAGCAAGACGGGTAATCAGCCCCAGCATTTT. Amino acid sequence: CASSKTGNQPQHF.

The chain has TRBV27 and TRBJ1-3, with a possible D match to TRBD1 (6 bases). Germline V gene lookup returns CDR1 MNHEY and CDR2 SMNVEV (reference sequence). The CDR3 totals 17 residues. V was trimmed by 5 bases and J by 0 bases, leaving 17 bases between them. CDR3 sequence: CASSPAPGQDSGNTIYF. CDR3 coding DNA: TGTGCCAGCAGTCCAGCTCCGGGACAAGACTCTGGAAACACCATATATTTT.

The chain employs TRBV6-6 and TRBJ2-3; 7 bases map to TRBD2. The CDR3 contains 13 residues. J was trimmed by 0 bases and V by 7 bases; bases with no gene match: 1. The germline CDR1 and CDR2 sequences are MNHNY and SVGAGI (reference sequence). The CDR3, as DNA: TGTGCCAGCACGGGGGGAAGCACAGATACGCAGTATTTT. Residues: CASTGGSTDTQYF.